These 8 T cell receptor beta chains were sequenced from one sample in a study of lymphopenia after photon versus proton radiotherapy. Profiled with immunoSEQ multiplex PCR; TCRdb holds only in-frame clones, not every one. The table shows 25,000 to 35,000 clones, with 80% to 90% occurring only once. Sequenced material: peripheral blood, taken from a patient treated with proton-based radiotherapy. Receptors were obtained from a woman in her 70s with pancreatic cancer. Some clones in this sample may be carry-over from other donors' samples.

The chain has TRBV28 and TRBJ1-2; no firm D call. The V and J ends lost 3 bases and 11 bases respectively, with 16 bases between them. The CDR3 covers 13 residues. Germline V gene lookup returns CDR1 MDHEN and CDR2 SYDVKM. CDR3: CASSFGMTVGYTF. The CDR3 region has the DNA TGTGCCAGCAGTTTTGGGATGACCGTGGGGTACACCTTC.

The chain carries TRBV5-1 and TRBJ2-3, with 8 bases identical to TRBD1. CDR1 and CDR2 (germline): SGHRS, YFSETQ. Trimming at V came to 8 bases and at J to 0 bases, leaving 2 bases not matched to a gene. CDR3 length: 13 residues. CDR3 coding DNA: TGCGCCAGTCGGACAGGGAGCACAGATACGCAGTATTTT. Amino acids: CASRTGSTDTQYF.

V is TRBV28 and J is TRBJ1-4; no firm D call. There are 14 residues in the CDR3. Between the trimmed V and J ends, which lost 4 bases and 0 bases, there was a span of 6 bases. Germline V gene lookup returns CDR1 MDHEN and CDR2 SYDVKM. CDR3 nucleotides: TGTGCCAGCAGTTCAGGATCAACTAATGAAAAACTGTTTTTT. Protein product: CASSSGSTNEKLFF. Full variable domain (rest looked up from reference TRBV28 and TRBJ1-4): DVKVTQSSRYLVKRTGEKVFLECVQDMDHENMFWYRQDPGLGLRLIYFSYDVKMKEKGDIPEGYSVSREKKERFSLILESASTNQTSMYLCASSSGSTNEKLFFGSGTQLSVL.

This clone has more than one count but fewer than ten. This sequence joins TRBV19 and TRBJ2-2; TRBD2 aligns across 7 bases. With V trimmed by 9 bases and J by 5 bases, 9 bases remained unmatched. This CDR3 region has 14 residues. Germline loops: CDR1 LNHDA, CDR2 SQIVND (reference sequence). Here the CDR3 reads CASSRGSRTGELFF. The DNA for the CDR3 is TGTGCCAGCAGCCGCGGGAGCAGGACCGGGGAGCTGTTTTTT.

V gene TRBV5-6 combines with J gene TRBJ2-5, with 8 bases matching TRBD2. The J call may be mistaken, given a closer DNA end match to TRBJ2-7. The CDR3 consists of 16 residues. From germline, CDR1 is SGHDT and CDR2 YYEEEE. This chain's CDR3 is CASSWFAGGHSYEQYF. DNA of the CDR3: TGTGCCAGCAGCTGGTTTGCGGGGGGACACTCCTACGAGCAGTACTTC.

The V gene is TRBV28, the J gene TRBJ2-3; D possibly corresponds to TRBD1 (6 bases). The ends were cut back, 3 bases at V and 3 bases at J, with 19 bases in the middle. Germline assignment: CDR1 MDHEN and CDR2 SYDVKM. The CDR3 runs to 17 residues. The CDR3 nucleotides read TGTGCCAGCAGTTTTAGGGACACCATAGCCGGAACAGATACGCAGTATTTT. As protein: CASSFRDTIAGTDTQYF.

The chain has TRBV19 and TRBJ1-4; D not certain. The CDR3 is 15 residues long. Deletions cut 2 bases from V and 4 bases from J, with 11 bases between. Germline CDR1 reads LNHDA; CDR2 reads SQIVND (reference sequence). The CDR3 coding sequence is TGTGCCAGTAGTATATCCCGAGGCTTTAATGAAAAACTGTTTTTT. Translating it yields CASSISRGFNEKLFF. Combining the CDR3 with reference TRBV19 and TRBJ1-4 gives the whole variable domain DGGITQSPKYLFRKEGQNVTLSCEQNLNHDAMYWYRQDPGQGLRLIYYSQIVNDFQKGDIAEGYSVSREKKESFPLTVTSAQKNPTAFYLCASSISRGFNEKLFFGSGTQLSVL.

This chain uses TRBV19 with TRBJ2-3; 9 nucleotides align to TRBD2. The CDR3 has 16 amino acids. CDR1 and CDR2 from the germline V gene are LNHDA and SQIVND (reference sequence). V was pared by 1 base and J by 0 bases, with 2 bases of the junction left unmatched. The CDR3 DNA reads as TGTGCCAGTAGTATAGGGCTAGCGGGGAGCACAGATACGCAGTATTTT. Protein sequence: CASSIGLAGSTDTQYF.